Below, 24 T cell receptor beta chains from the same sample are listed, as sequenced in a study of patients and donors after allogeneic stem cell transplantation. TCRdb ran MiXCR on the RT-PCR reads and lists one entry per CDR3 protein. Of 900,000 to 1,000,000 distinct CDR3 sequences in the sample, over 15% are singletons; the top ten hold 6%. Sequenced input: blood, either unsorted or a sorted T cell fraction (not recorded which). Source of these receptors: a human donor who was either an allogeneic HSCT recipient or a stem cell or donor lymphocyte infusion donor (not recorded which). It is not recorded whose cells these are; they may come from a transplant donor.

The rearrangement links TRBV19 to TRBJ2-1, with D unclear. Trimming shortened V by 3 bases and J by 6 bases, and 6 bases separated the two germline ends. This CDR3 has 12 amino acids. Germline CDR1 LNHDA, CDR2 SQIVND (reference sequence). CDR3 amino acids: CASSISLNEQFF. The CDR3 region has the DNA TGTGCCAGTAGTATTTCTCTCAATGAGCAGTTCTTC.

This clonotype was seen more than once but under ten times. The chain recombines TRBV10-3 with TRBJ2-1; the match to TRBD2 covers 11 bases. Trimming cost V 0 bases and J 4 bases; bases outside gene matches: 8. The germline V gene has CDR1 ENHRY and CDR2 SYGVKD. The CDR3 runs 18 residues. Here the CDR3 reads CAISESRPSGGYYNEQFF. The DNA of the CDR3 is TGTGCCATCAGTGAGTCTCGGCCTAGCGGGGGGTATTACAATGAGCAGTTCTTC.

This chain links TRBV12-3 or TRBV12-4 with TRBJ2-3; 7 bases match TRBD2. The CDR3 covers 14 residues. Losses at the gene ends were 2 bases for V and 5 bases for J; bases not matched to a gene: 4. The chain's CDR3 is CASSLFAGVDTQYF. In nucleotides, the CDR3 is TGTGCCAGCAGTTTATTCGCGGGAGTAGATACGCAGTATTTT.

This clonotype has ten or more counts. The gene calls are TRBV12-3 or TRBV12-4 and TRBJ2-2; D unclear. Between the trimmed V and J ends, which lost 6 bases and 5 bases, there was a span of 10 bases. The CDR3 contains 13 residues. The CDR3 sequence is CASRPRTTGELFF. For the CDR3, the DNA is TGTGCCAGCAGACCCAGGACGACCGGGGAGCTGTTTTTT.

This clonotype has more than one count but fewer than ten. V is TRBV6-5 and J is TRBJ1-2, with 7 nucleotides matching TRBD1. Trimming at V came to 2 bases and at J to 6 bases, leaving 15 bases not matched to a gene. There are 17 residues in the CDR3. Germline V gene data show CDR1 as MNHEY and CDR2 as SVGAGI. CDR3 in amino acids: CASSYAAKGGDLNGYTF. Written as DNA, the CDR3 is TGTGCCAGCAGTTACGCAGCGAAAGGGGGCGATTTGAATGGCTACACCTTC.

This clonotype was recorded a few times. The chain has TRBV12-3 or TRBV12-4 and TRBJ2-7; TRBD2 is a possible D gene (6 bases). The CDR3 loop spans 15 amino acids. Trimming took 6 bases from V and 4 from J, leaving 19 bases between them. Here the CDR3 reads CASSPKRVAHYEQYF. In nucleotides, the CDR3 is TGTGCCAGCAGCCCCAAGCGGGTAGCCCATTACGAGCAGTACTTC.

V is TRBV11-2 and J is TRBJ1-4; D not resolved. This CDR3 spans 18 amino acids. The V end was cut by 3 bases, the J end by 5 bases, with 22 bases between. Germline V gene sequence: CDR1 SGHAT, CDR2 FQNNGV. The CDR3 DNA reads as TGTGCCAGCAGCTTCAAACTAAGCATGGACGAGACGAATGAAAAACTGTTTTTT. Encoded protein: CASSFKLSMDETNEKLFF. Variable domain in full (rest from reference TRBV11-2 and TRBJ1-4): EAGVAQSPRYKIIEKRQSVAFWCNPISGHATLYWYQQILGQGPKLLIQFQNNGVVDDSQLPKDRFSAERLKGVDSTLKIQPAKLEDSAVYLCASSFKLSMDETNEKLFFGSGTQLSVL.

The chain carries TRBV6-5 and TRBJ1-1; D is possibly TRBD1 (6 bases). Trimming took 1 base from V and 5 from J, leaving 17 bases between them. The CDR3 runs to 16 residues. The germline V gene encodes CDR1 MNHEY and CDR2 SVGAGI. This chain's CDR3 is CASSYYQGGARTEAFF. CDR3 nucleotide sequence: TGTGCCAGCAGTTACTATCAAGGGGGGGCGAGGACTGAAGCTTTCTTT.

This clonotype was seen only a few times. V usage is TRBV6-1 and J usage is TRBJ2-4, with D unresolved. Trimming took off 1 base at V and 12 bases at J, with 4 bases between the two ends. This CDR3 is 10 amino acids long. CDR1 is MNHNS and CDR2 is SASEGT in the germline V gene. This CDR3 is CASSEGAQYF. In DNA, the CDR3 is TGTGCCAGCAGTGAAGGGGCTCAGTACTTC.

The chain carries TRBV2 and TRBJ1-5, with a tentative D call TRBD1 (5 bases). V was trimmed by 6 bases and J by 9 bases, leaving 18 bases between them. Per the germline V gene, CDR1 is SNHLY and CDR2 is FYNNEI. The CDR3 has 14 residues. The CDR3 reads CASRLDGQRGPQHF. CDR3 bases: TGTGCCAGCAGGTTGGATGGACAACGGGGGCCCCAGCATTTT.

The V gene is TRBV20-1, the J gene TRBJ2-1; the match to TRBD2 covers 9 bases. CDR1 and CDR2 (germline): DFQATT, SNEGSKA (reference sequence). V dropped 1 base and J dropped 8; count of bases not matched to a gene: 6. This CDR3 has 14 amino acids. The CDR3 loop is CSARVSGSGDEQFF. CDR3 bases: TGCAGTGCTAGAGTTAGCGGGAGTGGCGATGAGCAGTTCTTC.

This clonotype was detected a few times. The chain has TRBV10-3 and TRBJ2-5, with D uncertain. Germline V gene sequence: CDR1 ENHRY, CDR2 SYGVKD. V was pared by 0 bases and J by 5 bases, with 13 bases between. The CDR3 length is 15 residues. The DNA for the CDR3 is TGTGCCATCAGTGAGTCGACGGGTGGTTTGGAGACCCAGTACTTC. It codes for CAISESTGGLETQYF.

The rearrangement uses TRBV28 and TRBJ2-1, with 7 bases aligning to TRBD1. Germline V gene sequence: CDR1 MDHEN, CDR2 SYDVKM. V lost 7 bases to trimming and J lost 8 bases; unmatched junction nucleotides: 5. The CDR3 contains 12 residues. CDR3 coding DNA: TGTGCCAGCAAGACAGGGAGCCATGAGCAGTTCTTC. Residues: CASKTGSHEQFF.

This clonotype was counted between two and nine times. The chain is built from TRBV9 and TRBJ2-3; TRBD1 matches at 9 bases. This CDR3 contains 15 residues. J lost 3 bases, V lost 2 bases, and 4 bases had no gene match. Looked up from germline, CDR1 is SGDLS and CDR2 is YYNGEE. The CDR3 here is CASSVGDRVTDTQYF. The DNA of the CDR3 is TGTGCCAGCAGCGTGGGGGACAGGGTAACAGATACGCAGTATTTT.

The rearrangement uses TRBV4-3 and TRBJ2-1; 12 bases map to TRBD1. The junction had 9 bases not matched to a gene; V was cut back by 4 bases and J by 8 bases. Germline V gene lookup returns CDR1 LGHNA and CDR2 YSLEER. The CDR3 extends over 16 amino acids. This chain's CDR3 is CASSPGGQGAWDEQFF. CDR3 sequence (DNA): TGCGCCAGCAGCCCAGGGGGACAGGGGGCGTGGGATGAGCAGTTCTTC.

This clonotype was counted between two and nine times. The genes are TRBV9 and TRBJ1-2, with TRBD1 as a possible D gene (5 bases). Germline V gene sequence: CDR1 SGDLS, CDR2 YYNGEE. With 1 base removed from V and 5 bases from J, the gap between germline ends came to 15 bases. This CDR3 contains 15 residues. The CDR3, as DNA: TGTGCCAGCAGCGTAACCGGACAAAGCTATTATGGCTACACCTTC. This gives the protein CASSVTGQSYYGYTF.

This chain links TRBV5-1 with TRBJ1-2, with 8 positions matching TRBD1. The CDR3 is made up of 15 amino acids. The germline CDR1 and CDR2 sequences are SGHRS and YFSETQ. Germline trimming cut 0 bases from V and 3 bases from J; bases unmatched to any gene: 4. CDR3 nucleotide sequence: TGCGCCAGCAGCTTGGAGGGACAGGTCCACTATGGCTACACCTTC. This encodes CASSLEGQVHYGYTF.

This clonotype was recorded a few times. This sequence joins TRBV5-6 and TRBJ2-3; D is perhaps TRBD2 (6 bases). With 4 bases removed from V and 5 bases from J, the gap between germline ends came to 17 bases. The CDR3 runs to 15 residues. Germline assignment: CDR1 SGHDT and CDR2 YYEEEE. CDR3 nucleotides: TGTGCCAGCAGCGCCAGGACGGGGGTAAGAGATACGCAGTATTTT. This translates into CASSARTGVRDTQYF.

This clonotype has just a few counts. The chain's CDR3 is CASSQENWSYNEQFF. The CDR3, as DNA: TGCGCCAGCAGCCAAGAGAACTGGAGCTACAATGAGCAGTTCTTC. The chain employs TRBV4-1 and TRBJ2-1; D gene ambiguous. CDR1 MGHRA and CDR2 YSYEKL come from the germline V gene. CDR3 length: 15 amino acids. Deletions cut 0 bases from V and 3 bases from J, with 9 bases between.

This clonotype was picked up a small number of times. This chain links TRBV5-5 with TRBJ2-1; tentatively, D is TRBD1 (6 bases). The CDR3 contains 14 residues. The germline V and J ends were trimmed by 0 bases and 7 bases, with 11 bases remaining between them. From germline, CDR1 is SGHKS and CDR2 YYEKEE (reference sequence). The CDR3 protein is CASSLGGPRNEQFF. For the CDR3, the DNA is TGTGCCAGCAGCTTGGGGGGGCCCCGGAATGAGCAGTTCTTC.

This clonotype appeared many times. This chain uses TRBV20-1 with TRBJ1-1; tentatively, D is TRBD1 (6 bases). V shed 0 bases and J shed 4 bases, with 15 bases lying between them. CDR1 is DFQATT, CDR2 SNEGSKA, per germline (reference sequence). This CDR3 spans 15 amino acids. The CDR3 sequence: CSARDRRGGGTEAFF. The CDR3 region has the DNA TGCAGTGCTAGAGATCGGAGGGGGGGAGGCACTGAAGCTTTCTTT.

The chain's CDR3 is CSAPSRVTEAFF. Here the CDR3 DNA reads TGCAGTGCCCCCTCAAGGGTCACTGAAGCTTTCTTT. The chain carries TRBV20-1 and TRBJ1-1; D uncertain. Trimming left V 6 bases short and J 4 bases short, with 12 bases between. The germline V gene encodes CDR1 DFQATT and CDR2 SNEGSKA (reference sequence). This CDR3 has 12 residues.

V usage is TRBV19 and J usage is TRBJ2-2, with TRBD2 identical over 8 bases. CDR1 and CDR2 from the germline V gene are LNHDA and SQIVND (reference sequence). Unmatched junction bases numbered 7, after V lost 8 bases and J lost 2 bases. This CDR3 has 15 amino acids. The CDR3 nucleotides read TGTGCCAGTGTTACGGGAGGGAGAAACACCGGGGAGCTGTTTTTT. This gives the protein CASVTGGRNTGELFF.

This clonotype was seen more than once but under ten times. The chain has TRBV7-8 and TRBJ2-7; 7 bases are a match to TRBD1. J lost 0 bases, V lost 1 base, and 6 bases had no gene match. This CDR3 comprises 16 residues. The germline gives CDR1 SGHVS, CDR2 FQNEAQ. This CDR3 reads CASSLGGRDSSYEQYF. CDR3 DNA sequence: TGTGCCAGCAGCTTAGGGGGTCGGGACAGCTCCTACGAGCAGTACTTC. The entire variable domain, with the rest obtained from reference TRBV7-8 and TRBJ2-7, is as follows: GAGVSQSPRYKVAKRGQDVALRCDPISGHVSLFWYQQALGQGPEFLTYFQNEAQLDKSGLPSDRFFAERPEGSVSTLKIQRTQQEDSAVYLCASSLGGRDSSYEQYFGPGTRLTVT.